These 32 T cell receptor beta chains originate from one sample sequenced in a study of somatic mutations in cytotoxic T cells in rheumatoid arthritis. Repertoires were generated with immunoSEQ multiplex PCR, while TCRdb's copy carries only in-frame clones and drops some. The repertoire holds about 25,000 clones, with nearly 75% as singletons. Material: CD8+ T cells sorted from blood. The receptors were gathered from a young woman in good health.

Concerning this clone: One end of the junction fails to match germline, which may point to a read error. The genes are TRBV29-1 and TRBJ1-2; a possible D gene is TRBD1 (5 bases). This CDR3 comprises 12 residues. CDR1 and CDR2 from the germline V gene are SQVTM and ANQGSEA. In DNA, the CDR3 is TGCAGCGTTGAAGAGTTCGGGACTCCCCAGGTTTTC. Its translation: CSVEEFGTPQVF.

This chain connects TRBV6-5 to TRBJ1-4, with TRBD1 identical over 8 bases. Germline V gene sequence: CDR1 MNHEY, CDR2 SVGAGI. The CDR3 contains 14 residues. V shed 8 bases and J 6 bases; nucleotides not matched to a gene: 8. The CDR3 region has the DNA TGTGCCAGCGGGGAAGGACAGGGATATGAAAAACTGTTTTTT. The encoded protein is CASGEGQGYEKLFF.

This clone showed up just a few times. The J gene is TRBJ2-2, the V gene TRBV28; 9 bases align to TRBD1. There are 15 residues in the CDR3. J lost 5 bases, V lost 6 bases, and 7 bases had no gene match. The germline CDR1 and CDR2 sequences are MDHEN and SYDVKM. CDR3 coding DNA: TGTGCCAGCAGATCGACAGGGGGGCTAACCGGGGAGCTGTTTTTT. Protein product: CASRSTGGLTGELFF.

This chain uses TRBV7-9 with TRBJ1-5, with 8 nucleotides matching TRBD1. The CDR3 length is 15 residues. Trimming removed 5 bases from V and 4 bases from J; junction bases left unmatched: 7. CDR1 is SEHNR, CDR2 FQNEAQ, per germline (reference sequence). The CDR3 DNA is TGTGCCAGCAGCCGGACAGGGATCGGGAATCAGCCCCAGCATTTT. It specifies CASSRTGIGNQPQHF.

The chain is built from TRBV21-1 and TRBJ1-6. TRBV21-1 is recorded as a pseudogene. The CDR3 is made up of 17 amino acids. DNA of the CDR3: TGTGCCAGCAGCAAAGGTGGCGGGAGGAAGGGCAATTCACCCCTCCACTTT. This encodes CASSKGGGRKGNSPLHF.

DNA of the CDR3: TGTGCCAGCAGTGAGCCATACACCGGGGAGCTGTTTTTT. Translated, it gives CASSEPYTGELFF. The rearrangement links TRBV6-1 to TRBJ2-2; D call uncertain. The CDR3 sequence is 13 residues long. Germline V gene sequence: CDR1 MNHNS, CDR2 SASEGT. The V and J ends lost 3 bases and 3 bases respectively, with 5 bases between them.

V gene TRBV15 combines with J gene TRBJ2-1; D is possibly TRBD2 (6 bases). Germline V lookup: CDR1 LNHNV, CDR2 YYDKDF (reference sequence). Trimming cost V 5 bases and J 7 bases, with 15 bases left between them. This CDR3 contains 14 residues. CDR3 in amino acids: CATSGGAGRNEQFF. DNA for the CDR3: TGTGCCACCAGCGGGGGTGCAGGGAGGAATGAGCAGTTCTTC.

The J gene is TRBJ2-7, the V gene TRBV5-8; tentative D call: TRBD2 (5 bases). The CDR3 extends over 15 amino acids. V was clipped by 5 bases and J by 0 bases, with 15 bases between them. Germline values: CDR1 SGHTS, CDR2 YDEGEE. CDR3 loop: CASRKPAAGSYEQYV. The CDR3, as DNA: TGTGCCAGCAGGAAACCAGCGGCAGGCTCCTACGAGCAGTACGTC.

The chain recombines TRBV10-3 with TRBJ1-1; D gene unclear. Germline V gene sequence: CDR1 ENHRY, CDR2 SYGVKD. The CDR3 covers 13 residues. The germline V and J ends were trimmed by 8 bases and 4 bases, with 14 bases remaining between them. Here the CDR3 DNA reads TGTGCCATCCAGGAGCCGAGCGGCACTGAAGCTTTCTTT. Protein: CAIQEPSGTEAFF.

This clone was detected only once. This sequence joins TRBV18 and TRBJ2-1; 13 nucleotides align to TRBD2. The CDR3 extends over 16 amino acids. The V and J ends lost 2 bases and 5 bases, in that order; junction bases with no gene match: 3. CDR1 is KGHSH and CDR2 is LQKENI in the germline V gene. The CDR3 is CASSPGTSGIHNEQFF. CDR3 sequence (DNA): TGTGCCAGCTCACCAGGGACTAGCGGGATCCACAATGAGCAGTTCTTC. Using reference TRBV18 and TRBJ2-1 for the parts outside the CDR3, the full variable domain is NAGVMQNPRHLVRRRGQEARLRCSPMKGHSHVYWYRQLPEEGLKFMVYLQKENIIDESGMPKERFSAEFPKEGPSILRIQQVVRGDSAAYFCASSPGTSGIHNEQFFGPGTRLTVL.

This chain connects TRBV28 to TRBJ1-5; D call uncertain. Per the germline V gene, CDR1 is MDHEN and CDR2 is SYDVKM. The CDR3 runs to 15 residues. V lost 6 bases to trimming and J lost 2 bases, with 14 bases between them. The DNA of the CDR3 is TGTGCCAGCAGCCCCCGCTTATCAGGCAATCAGCCCCAGCATTTT. Translated: CASSPRLSGNQPQHF. Based on the CDR3 plus reference TRBV28 and TRBJ1-5, the full variable domain is DVKVTQSSRYLVKRTGEKVFLECVQDMDHENMFWYRQDPGLGLRLIYFSYDVKMKEKGDIPEGYSVSREKKERFSLILESASTNQTSMYLCASSPRLSGNQPQHFGDGTRLSIL.

This clone was found once. The chain carries TRBV7-6 and TRBJ2-5; D is possibly TRBD2 (6 bases). Germline CDR1 and CDR2: SGHVS and FNYEAQ. This CDR3 comprises 13 residues. The germline V and J ends were trimmed by 5 bases and 5 bases, with 12 bases remaining between them. CDR3 sequence (DNA): TGTGCCAGCAGCACGACTAGTCTGGAGACCCAGTACTTC. It encodes CASSTTSLETQYF.

The chain combines TRBV11-2 with TRBJ2-1, with D unclear. V lost 3 bases and J 0 bases, leaving 9 bases between the germline ends. The CDR3 loop spans 15 amino acids. Germline V gene lookup returns CDR1 SGHAT and CDR2 FQNNGV. In nucleotides, the CDR3 is TGTGCCAGCAGCTTTAAATCCTCCTCCTACAATGAGCAGTTCTTC. This translates into CASSFKSSSYNEQFF.

The chain joins TRBV2 to TRBJ2-4; D not resolved. This CDR3 is 16 amino acids long. The V gene lost 2 bases and the J gene lost 0 bases, with 11 bases spanning the gap. Per germline, CDR1 SNHLY and CDR2 FYNNEI. Here the CDR3 DNA reads TGTGCCAGCAGTGAAACTCAAGATGTAGCCAAAAACATTCAGTACTTC. It is translated as CASSETQDVAKNIQYF.

This clone was seen a handful of times. The chain carries TRBV11-2 and TRBJ2-5, with D hard to call. Germline CDR1 is SGHAT and CDR2 is FQNNGV. The CDR3 runs 14 residues. V lost 1 base to trimming and J lost 3 bases, with 9 bases between them. The CDR3: CASSLAAFEETQYF. CDR3 coding DNA: TGTGCCAGCAGCTTAGCGGCATTCGAAGAGACCCAGTACTTC.

The chain uses TRBV19 and TRBJ1-5; D unresolved. This CDR3 has 14 residues. V dropped 5 bases and J dropped 2 bases, with 10 bases sitting between them. Germline V gene lookup returns CDR1 LNHDA and CDR2 SQIVND (reference sequence). CDR3 coding DNA: TGTGCCAGTAGTCCAGGTTGGGGCAATCAGCCCCAGCATTTT. It codes for CASSPGWGNQPQHF.

This clone was counted between two and nine times. This chain connects TRBV2 to TRBJ2-7; D remains unclear. The CDR3 extends over 15 amino acids. The ends were cut back, 6 bases at V and 0 bases at J, with 15 bases in the middle. Germline lookup yields CDR1 SNHLY and CDR2 FYNNEI. CDR3 residues: CASRSSSGISYEQYF. CDR3 bases: TGTGCCAGCAGGTCCAGCTCAGGAATCTCCTACGAGCAGTACTTC. Full variable domain (rest looked up from reference TRBV2 and TRBJ2-7): EPEVTQTPSHQVTQMGQEVILRCVPISNHLYFYWYRQILGQKVEFLVSFYNNEISEKSEIFDDQFSVERPDGSNFTLKIRSTKLEDSAMYFCASRSSSGISYEQYFGPGTRLTVT.

V and J are TRBV6-5 and TRBJ2-1; no firm D call. Germline loops: CDR1 MNHEY, CDR2 SVGAGI. The CDR3 consists of 13 residues. V lost 6 bases and J 4 bases, leaving 10 bases between the germline ends. This CDR3 reads CASRGAYYNEQFF. CDR3 nucleotides: TGTGCCAGCAGAGGAGCTTATTACAATGAGCAGTTCTTC.

This clone has just a few counts. The chain is built from TRBV4-1 and TRBJ2-7; the D gene is possibly TRBD1 (6 bases). CDR1 and CDR2 (germline): MGHRA, YSYEKL. V was cut by 3 bases and J by 5 bases, with 11 bases left in between. The CDR3 runs to 13 residues. DNA of the CDR3: TGCGCCAGCAGCCAGGGGACATCCCACGAGCAGTACTTC. Residues: CASSQGTSHEQYF.

The rearrangement links TRBV28 to TRBJ1-2, with 8 bases identical to TRBD1. This CDR3 spans 15 amino acids. After removal of 3 bases from V and 8 bases from J, the junction contained 11 bases not matched to a gene. Germline CDR1 is MDHEN and CDR2 is SYDVKM. Here the CDR3 reads CASSFHGDRNGGYTF. Here the CDR3 DNA reads TGTGCCAGCAGTTTCCACGGGGACAGGAACGGCGGCTACACCTTC.

V is TRBV28 and J is TRBJ1-4, with 7 bases aligning to TRBD1. This CDR3 is 14 amino acids long. Losses at the gene ends were 6 bases for V and 7 bases for J; bases not matched to a gene: 8. The germline V gene has CDR1 MDHEN and CDR2 SYDVKM. CDR3 DNA sequence: TGTGCCAGCAGGCCCCAGGGGGGGGGTGAAAAACTGTTTTTT. Translating gives CASRPQGGGEKLFF.

This clone has more than one count but fewer than ten. The chain recombines TRBV4-1 with TRBJ2-1; D is undetermined. CDR3 length: 14 amino acids. The germline CDR1 and CDR2 sequences are MGHRA and YSYEKL. V was pared by 4 bases and J by 3 bases, with 10 bases between. Written as DNA, the CDR3 is TGCGCCAGCAGCCCCTCCCGAGACTACAATGAGCAGTTCTTC. Protein: CASSPSRDYNEQFF.

The CDR3 reads CASSETGADEKLFF. CDR3 nucleotide sequence: TGCGCCAGCAGTGAAACGGGGGCCGATGAAAAACTGTTTTTT. The chain carries TRBV10-1 and TRBJ1-4, with D possibly matching TRBD1 (6 bases). The CDR3 consists of 14 residues. Germline V gene sequence: CDR1 WNHNN, CDR2 SYGVQD (reference sequence). Trimming shortened V by 3 bases and J by 6 bases, and 11 bases separated the two germline ends.

This clone was observed once. The rearrangement joins TRBV27 to TRBJ1-1, with D possibly being TRBD1 (5 bases). Germline V gene lookup returns CDR1 MNHEY and CDR2 SMNVEV (reference sequence). The CDR3 consists of 14 residues. Trimming removed 6 bases from V and 4 bases from J, with 15 bases in between. The CDR3 spells CASSHGTLGTEAFF. The CDR3 DNA reads as TGTGCCAGCAGCCACGGGACTCTAGGCACTGAAGCTTTCTTT.

This rearrangement joins TRBV5-6 to TRBJ2-2; possible D gene TRBD1, 6 bases. V lost 3 bases and J lost 1, with 7 bases in between. CDR1 and CDR2 (germline): SGHDT, YYEEEE. The CDR3 loop spans 14 amino acids. CDR3 DNA: TGTGCCAGCAGCTGGGGACAGAACACCGGGGAGCTGTTTTTT. This encodes CASSWGQNTGELFF.

The chain employs TRBV15 and TRBJ2-2, with D perhaps TRBD2 (5 bases). This CDR3 is 17 amino acids long. V lost 0 bases, J lost 3 bases, and 14 bases lay in between. Looked up from germline, CDR1 is LNHNV and CDR2 is YYDKDF (reference sequence). CDR3 bases: TGTGCCACCAGCAGAGATCTCGGGGTCCGGGACACCGGGGAGCTGTTTTTT. Its translation: CATSRDLGVRDTGELFF.

This sequence joins TRBV29-1 and TRBJ1-1; 8 nucleotides agree with TRBD1. With V trimmed by 3 bases and J by 0 bases, 9 bases remained unmatched. The CDR3 has 16 amino acids. Looked up from germline, CDR1 is SQVTM and CDR2 is ANQGSEA. In nucleotides, the CDR3 is TGCAGCGTTGATAGTCCGACAGGGGTTGTGAACACTGAAGCTTTCTTT. Residues: CSVDSPTGVVNTEAFF.

Here the CDR3 reads CASSYGGGYGYTF. The CDR3, as DNA: TGTGCCAGCAGTTACGGGGGGGGCTATGGCTACACCTTC. The chain uses TRBV6-5 and TRBJ1-2, with D possibly TRBD1 on 5 matching bases. Germline V lookup: CDR1 MNHEY, CDR2 SVGAGI. The CDR3 sequence is 13 residues long. Trimming took off 2 bases at V and 4 bases at J, with 8 bases between the two ends.

The chain combines TRBV14 with TRBJ1-4, with TRBD1 matching over 11 bases. The CDR3 length is 14 residues. CDR1 SGHDN and CDR2 FVKESK come from the germline V gene. With V trimmed by 3 bases and J by 8 bases, 2 bases remained unmatched. The CDR3 DNA reads TGTGCCAGCAGCCACTGGACAGGGGGCGAAAAACTGTTTTTT. It codes for CASSHWTGGEKLFF.

V gene TRBV6-5 combines with J gene TRBJ2-2; 8 bases agree with TRBD1. V shed 6 bases and J 4 bases; nucleotides not matched to a gene: 4. Germline CDR1 reads MNHEY; CDR2 reads SVGAGI. The CDR3 covers 14 residues. For the CDR3, the DNA is TGTGCCAGCAGGCCGGGACAGGTCACCGGGGAGCTGTTTTTT. Translating it yields CASRPGQVTGELFF.

CDR3 region: CASSFGSGAYEQYF. DNA for the CDR3: TGTGCCAGCAGTTTTGGAAGCGGGGCCTACGAGCAGTACTTC. The V gene is TRBV27, the J gene TRBJ2-7; TRBD2 matches 7 bases. Germline assignment: CDR1 MNHEY and CDR2 SMNVEV (reference sequence). The length of the CDR3 is 14 residues. The ends lost 3 bases at V and 2 bases at J; junction bases unmatched: 4.

This clone appeared a few times. The V and J genes are TRBV6-6 and TRBJ1-1, with D possibly matching TRBD1 (5 bases). The CDR3 spans 15 residues. CDR1 and CDR2 from the germline V gene are MNHNY and SVGAGI (reference sequence). The ends were cut back, 0 bases at V and 1 base at J, with 9 bases in the middle. The CDR3 is CASSYSRTPNTEAFF. The DNA of the CDR3 is TGTGCCAGCAGTTACTCCCGGACACCGAACACTGAAGCTTTCTTT.